This T cell receptor beta chain was retrieved from a study of cytomegalovirus exposure and HLA in healthy donors. The wider study: There were 75 million to 95 million unique TCRs (from HLA-typed donors) in an early data release.

CDR1 is MDHEN and CDR2 is SYDVKM in the germline V gene. The CDR3 is 13 amino acids. The germline V and J ends were trimmed by 5 bases and 4 bases, with 10 bases remaining between them. Researchers ran the PCR with 60 Vbeta and 13 Jbeta primers. The data were produced by immunoSEQ multiplex PCR, yet TCRdb's version contains in-frame clones alone and is incomplete. The top ten hold roughly 4% of the sample, which has 95,000 to 110,000 clones, roughly 80% seen once. The sequenced sample consisted of PBMCs. This chain uses TRBV28 with TRBJ2-3; tentatively, D is TRBD2 (5 bases). The TCR sequence derives from a man aged 45-60 years in good health and CMV-seropositive. CDR3 sequence: CASSRSGADTQYF. The CDR3 DNA reads TGTGCCAGCAGTCGAAGCGGCGCAGATACGCAGTATTTT.